The 21 T cell receptor beta chains below all came from one sample that was sequenced in a study of T cells in localized non-small cell lung cancer (dated by TCRdb to 2019 to 2021). The library was produced with the immunoSEQ multiplex PCR assay. This is the immuneACCESS table as TCRdb keeps it, with only in-frame sequences that have V and J called. A part of the clones is gone; compared with another copy, unresolved V genes explain less than half, and the rest is unexplained. Present in this sample are 40,000 to 55,000 clones, about 78% of which were seen just once. The top ten clones comprise around 4% of the sample. Material: PBMCs, obtained before any cancer treatment. These receptors originate from a woman aged 40-75 years with stage II lung adenocarcinoma.

The chain uses TRBV30 and TRBJ1-1, with TRBD1 as a possible D gene (6 bases). Between the trimmed V and J ends, which lost 4 bases and 1 base, there was a span of 10 bases. The CDR3 has 13 residues. Germline CDR1 GTSNPN, CDR2 SVGIG (reference sequence). The CDR3 protein is CAWIIQGNTEAFF. The CDR3 DNA reads TGTGCCTGGATTATACAGGGGAACACTGAAGCTTTCTTT. Full variable domain (missing parts from reference TRBV30 and TRBJ1-1): SQTIHQWPATLVQPVGSPLSLECTVEGTSNPNLYWYRQAAGRGLQLLFYSVGIGQISSEVPQNLSASRPQDRQFILSSKKLLLSDSGFYLCAWIIQGNTEAFFGQGTRLTVV.

In its sample, this clone was seen a few times. The chain joins TRBV7-2 to TRBJ2-3, with D perhaps assigned TRBD1 or TRBD2 (5 bases each). The V end lost 4 bases, the J end lost 9 bases, and 8 bases lay between the germline ends. The CDR3 sequence is 11 residues long. The germline CDR1 and CDR2 sequences are SGHTA and FQGNSA. The CDR3 is CASSSRGTQYF. The CDR3 coding sequence is TGTGCCAGCAGCTCCCGGGGCACGCAGTATTTT.

This clone was seen only a few times. This specimen includes other DNA sequences encoding the same CDR3. The chain recombines TRBV20-1 with TRBJ1-4; D not certain. CDR1 and CDR2 (germline): DFQATT, SNEGSKA (reference sequence). Trimming shortened V by 6 bases and J by 6 bases, and 8 bases separated the two germline ends. CDR3 size: 11 residues. As DNA, the CDR3 is TGCAGTGCCAAGGGTGATGAAAAACTGTTTTTT. The encoded protein is CSAKGDEKLFF.

The chain links TRBV5-1 to TRBJ1-3; D not resolved. This CDR3 is 16 amino acids long. CDR1 and CDR2 from the germline V gene are SGHRS and YFSETQ. Deletions cut 0 bases from V and 4 bases from J, with 14 bases between. This CDR3 reads CASSLAVGYGGNTIYF. DNA of the CDR3: TGCGCCAGCAGCTTGGCCGTTGGATACGGAGGAAACACCATATATTTT.

This clone was picked up one time. V usage is TRBV30 and J usage is TRBJ1-2; unclear D gene. V was cut by 0 bases and J by 8 bases, with 16 bases left in between. Germline CDR1 reads GTSNPN; CDR2 reads SVGIG (reference sequence). The CDR3 is 14 amino acids. CDR3 sequence reads: CAWSVNMRVGGYTF. The CDR3 nucleotides are TGTGCCTGGAGTGTAAATATGAGGGTCGGGGGCTACACCTTC.

The genes are TRBV14 and TRBJ2-1; D not resolved. The CDR3 consists of 16 residues. The V gene's germline CDR1 is SGHDN and CDR2 FVKESK. Trimming shortened V by 5 bases and J by 3 bases, and 17 bases separated the two germline ends. CDR3 loop: CASSDSSRLRYNEQFF. CDR3 bases: TGTGCCAGCAGCGACTCGTCGAGGCTACGCTACAATGAGCAGTTCTTC.

V is TRBV28 and J is TRBJ2-2; D possibly corresponds to TRBD2 (5 bases). This CDR3 region has 15 residues. CDR1 is MDHEN, CDR2 SYDVKM, per germline. The ends were cut back, 3 bases at V and 2 bases at J, with 10 bases in the middle. The chain's CDR3 is CASSFLARNTGELFF. DNA for the CDR3: TGTGCCAGCAGTTTCCTAGCACGAAACACCGGGGAGCTGTTTTTT.

V usage is TRBV5-6 and J usage is TRBJ1-4, with D possibly being TRBD1 (5 bases). The CDR3 has 14 amino acids. Germline lookup yields CDR1 SGHDT and CDR2 YYEEEE. Between the trimmed V and J ends, which lost 4 bases and 6 bases, there was a span of 13 bases. This CDR3 reads CASSGARRDEKLFF. The CDR3 DNA reads as TGTGCCAGCAGCGGGGCCCGGAGGGATGAAAAACTGTTTTTT.

The sample holds a few counts of this clone. The junction differs from germline at one of its ends, possibly a read error. CDR3 DNA sequence: TGTGCTAGCAGCTTAGCGCAGTCCACCGGGGAGCTGTTTTTT. It yields the protein CASSLAQSTGELFF. V gene TRBV7-7 combines with J gene TRBJ2-2; perhaps TRBD2 as D (5 bases). The CDR3 is 14 amino acids. The germline CDR1 and CDR2 sequences are SSHAT and FNYEAQ (reference sequence).

V gene TRBV18 combines with J gene TRBJ1-1; D perhaps matches TRBD1 (6 bases). The CDR3 has 15 amino acids. V lost 1 base and J 1 base, leaving 10 bases between the germline ends. Germline V gene data show CDR1 as KGHSH and CDR2 as LQKENI. DNA of the CDR3: TGTGCCAGCTCACCACAGGGGGGAGGGAACACTGAAGCTTTCTTT. Translation: CASSPQGGGNTEAFF.

The chain joins TRBV19 to TRBJ1-5, with TRBD1 as a possible D gene (5 bases). Germline V gives CDR1 LNHDA, CDR2 SQIVND (reference sequence). There are 12 residues in the CDR3. V dropped 5 bases and J dropped 12 bases, with 14 bases sitting between them. The CDR3 nucleotides are TGTGCCAGTAGTTTTGAAGGGGCGATCCAGCATTTT. This sequence encodes CASSFEGAIQHF.

The CDR3 DNA sequence: TGTGCCAGCTCACCTGCAGCCACGCCATTACTAGCGGGGCCGGAGCAGTTCTTC. Translated: CASSPAATPLLAGPEQFF. The rearrangement links TRBV18 to TRBJ2-1; TRBD2 aligns across 10 bases. J gave up 10 bases and V 3 bases, and 18 bases lay outside the gene matches. Germline CDR1 and CDR2: KGHSH and LQKENI. The CDR3 length is 18 residues.

The CDR3 region has the DNA TGTGCCAGCAGGCAGCTAGATACGCAGTATTTT. It translates to CASRQLDTQYF. This chain uses TRBV6-1 with TRBJ2-3, with D hard to call. Germline values: CDR1 MNHNS, CDR2 SASEGT. V was pared by 6 bases and J by 5 bases, with 6 bases between. The CDR3 length is 11 residues.

The V and J genes are TRBV7-6 and TRBJ2-3; D possibly corresponds to TRBD2 (5 bases). The CDR3 contains 16 residues. Germline V CDR1 and CDR2: SGHVS, FNYEAQ. V shed 2 bases and J shed 0 bases, with 12 bases lying between them. The CDR3: CASSLHSVRSTDTQYF. DNA for the CDR3: TGTGCCAGCAGCTTACATAGCGTCCGAAGCACAGATACGCAGTATTTT. The entire variable domain, with the rest obtained from reference TRBV7-6 and TRBJ2-3, is as follows: GAGVSQSPRYKVTKRGQDVALRCDPISGHVSLYWYRQALGQGPEFLTYFNYEAQQDKSGLPNDRFSAERPEGSISTLTIQRTEQRDSAMYRCASSLHSVRSTDTQYFGPGTRLTVL.

The V call is TRBV14, the J call TRBJ2-7, with TRBD1 matching over 7 bases. There are 17 residues in the CDR3. After removal of 4 bases from V and 2 bases from J, the junction contained 14 bases not matched to a gene. Germline CDR1 is SGHDN and CDR2 is FVKESK. The CDR3 coding sequence is TGTGCCAGCAGCCTACTCCCCCTGGGACAGCCAGCCTACGAGCAGTACTTC. Translating gives CASSLLPLGQPAYEQYF.

The chain joins TRBV2 to TRBJ2-3, with 9 bases aligning to TRBD2. CDR1 is SNHLY and CDR2 is FYNNEI in the germline V gene. The CDR3 totals 14 residues. V gave up 6 bases and J gave up 1 base; unmatched junction bases: 2. The CDR3 nucleotides read TGTGCCAGCAGGGGACTAGCTGGCACAGATACGCAGTATTTT. It is translated as CASRGLAGTDTQYF.

This chain connects TRBV10-3 to TRBJ2-5, with D perhaps TRBD2 (6 bases). CDR3 length equals 12 residues. V dropped 10 bases and J dropped 1 base, with 10 bases sitting between them. The germline CDR1 and CDR2 sequences are ENHRY and SYGVKD. The CDR3 here is CATSGGQETQYF. Written as DNA, the CDR3 is TGTGCCACCTCCGGGGGCCAAGAGACCCAGTACTTC.

This chain uses TRBV6-5 with TRBJ1-1; no reliable D call. The CDR3 sequence is 11 residues long. CDR1 is MNHEY and CDR2 is SVGAGI in the germline V gene. V gave up 7 bases and J gave up 1 base, with 4 bases separating them. CDR3: CASMKNTEAFF. The CDR3 coding sequence is TGTGCCAGCATGAAGAACACTGAAGCTTTCTTT.

This chain uses TRBV5-6 with TRBJ1-2; D unclear. V was shortened by 2 bases and J by 5 bases, with 13 bases between the two germline ends. In germline, CDR1 is SGHDT, CDR2 YYEEEE. This CDR3 has 14 residues. In nucleotides, the CDR3 is TGTGCCAGCAGCTTTCAACCGGTAGGGTATGGCTACACCTTC. Protein: CASSFQPVGYGYTF. Full variable domain (remainder filled in from reference TRBV5-6 and TRBJ1-2): DAGVTQSPTHLIKTRGQQVTLRCSPKSGHDTVSWYQQALGQGPQFIFQYYEEEERQRGNFPDRFSGHQFPNYSSELNVNALLLGDSALYLCASSFQPVGYGYTFGSGTRLTVV.

The rearrangement links TRBV5-6 to TRBJ1-3; D possibly corresponds to TRBD1 (5 bases). V was clipped by 3 bases and J by 0 bases, with 7 bases between them. This CDR3 is built from 14 residues. From germline, CDR1 is SGHDT and CDR2 YYEEEE. CDR3 amino acids: CASSWGDSGNTIYF. The CDR3 coding sequence is TGTGCCAGCAGCTGGGGGGACTCTGGAAACACCATATATTTT.

The J gene is TRBJ1-2, the V gene TRBV29-1; D is ambiguous. The V gene lost 0 bases and the J gene lost 7 bases, with 15 bases spanning the gap. Per germline, CDR1 SQVTM and CDR2 ANQGSEA. This CDR3 has 14 amino acids. CDR3 residues: CSVEDLKSWGGYTF. In DNA form, the CDR3 reads TGCAGCGTTGAAGATCTAAAATCCTGGGGTGGCTACACCTTC.